This T cell receptor beta chain derives from a study of control samples from healthy donors and cancer patients. The protocol was immunoSEQ multiplex PCR, while the TCRdb copy is restricted to in-frame clones and leaves out a portion. This sample has around 170,000 clones, with about 93% found just once. J was trimmed by 2 bases and V by 5 bases; bases with no gene match: 7. This CDR3 is 15 amino acids long. From germline, CDR1 is MDHEN and CDR2 SYDVKM. The specimen was blood. The receptor comes from a woman aged 25-40 years in good health. The chain recombines TRBV28 with TRBJ2-5, with 8 bases matching TRBD1. The CDR3 sequence: CASSNGQGPQETQYF. In DNA, the CDR3 is TGTGCCAGCAGTAACGGACAGGGCCCTCAAGAGACCCAGTACTTC.